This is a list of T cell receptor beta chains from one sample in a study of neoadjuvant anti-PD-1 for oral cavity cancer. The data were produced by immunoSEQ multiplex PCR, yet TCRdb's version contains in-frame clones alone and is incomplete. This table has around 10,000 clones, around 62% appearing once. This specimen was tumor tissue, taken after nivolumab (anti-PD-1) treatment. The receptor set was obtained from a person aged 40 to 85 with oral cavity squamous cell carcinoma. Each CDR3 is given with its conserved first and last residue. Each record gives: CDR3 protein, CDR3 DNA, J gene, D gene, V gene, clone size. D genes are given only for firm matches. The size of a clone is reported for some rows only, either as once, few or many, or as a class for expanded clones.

CSAPGGQGSNYGYTF	TGCAGCGCCCCCGGGGGACAGGGATCTAACTATGGCTACACCTTC	TRBJ1-2	TRBD1	TRBV29-1	.
CASSLEPGEDSPLHF	TGCGCCAGCAGCTTGGAACCAGGGGAGGATTCACCCCTCCACTTT	TRBJ1-6	.	TRBV5-1	few
CASSSWTGGSEQFF	TGTGCCAGCAGCTCTTGGACAGGGGGTAGTGAGCAGTTCTTC	TRBJ2-1	TRBD1	TRBV7-3	.
CASRPSAEGNEQFF	TGTGCCAGCAGGCCTTCGGCGGAGGGCAATGAGCAGTTCTTC	TRBJ2-1	.	TRBV28	.
CASSPLEGGGYTEAFF	TGTGCCAGCTCACCACTGGAGGGAGGGGGTTACACTGAAGCTTTCTTT	TRBJ1-1	.	TRBV18	.
CASSYSGNYGYTF	TGTGCCAGCAGTTACTCGGGTAACTATGGCTACACCTTC	TRBJ1-2	.	TRBV6-5	.
CASRPYRTNTEAFF	TGTGCCAGCAGGCCATACAGGACGAACACTGAAGCTTTCTTT	TRBJ1-1	.	TRBV2	.
CASSPTGYEELFF	TGTGCCAGCAGCCCCACAGGGTATGAGGAGCTGTTTTTT	TRBJ2-2	.	TRBV7-4	.
CASSSKSGGAWETQYF	TGTGCCAGCAGCTCGAAGAGCGGGGGGGCCTGGGAGACCCAGTACTTC	TRBJ2-5	TRBD2	TRBV7-9	.
CASSRQFMNTEAFF	TGTGCCAGCAGTCGACAGTTCATGAACACTGAAGCTTTCTTT	TRBJ1-1	.	TRBV14	.
CASSFGPGTTSQPQHF	TGTGCCAGCAGTTTCGGTCCGGGCACCACAAGTCAGCCCCAGCATTTT	TRBJ1-5	.	TRBV27	few
CASSPQFLGESGFNEQFF	TGTGCCAGTAGTCCCCAATTTCTGGGCGAGTCGGGGTTTAATGAGCAGTTCTTC	TRBJ2-1	.	TRBV19	.
CASTPGGNQPQHF	TGTGCCAGCACCCCGGGAGGGAATCAGCCCCAGCATTTT	TRBJ1-5	.	TRBV6-6	.
CASSLRTQGPTEAFF	TGTGCCAGCAGCTTGAGAACCCAGGGGCCCACTGAAGCTTTCTTT	TRBJ1-1	.	TRBV7-8	.
CASSSPGQIYGYTF	TGTGCCAGCAGCTCACCGGGACAGATCTATGGCTACACCTTC	TRBJ1-2	TRBD1	TRBV7-9	once
CASSLGQGSGANVLTF	TGTGCCAGCAGTTTAGGACAGGGCTCTGGGGCCAACGTCCTGACTTTC	TRBJ2-6	TRBD1	TRBV27	few
CASSSDGQRNSPLHF	TGCGCCAGCAGCTCGGACGGACAGCGGAATTCACCCCTCCACTTT	TRBJ1-6	.	TRBV5-1	.
CASSEDVASSYEQYF	TGTGCCAGCAGCGAAGATGTCGCCAGCTCCTACGAGCAGTACTTC	TRBJ2-7	.	TRBV6-1	.
CASSQDRGSYNEQFF	TGTGCCAGCAGCCAAGACCGGGGCTCCTACAATGAGCAGTTCTTC	TRBJ2-1	.	TRBV14	.
CASSDPGSNEQFF	TGCGCCAGCAGTGACCCGGGGAGTAATGAGCAGTTCTTC	TRBJ2-1	.	TRBV10-1	.
CASSQEGTGRPNEKLFF	TGCGCCAGCAGCCAAGAGGGGACAGGGAGGCCTAATGAAAAACTGTTTTTT	TRBJ1-4	TRBD1	TRBV4-1	.
CSVPRGRRGLYGYTF	TGCAGCGTGCCTCGCGGCAGGAGAGGATTATATGGCTACACCTTC	TRBJ1-2	.	TRBV29-1	.
CASSRQGNSPLHF	TGTGCCAGCAGCAGACAGGGAAATTCACCCCTCCACTTT	TRBJ1-6	TRBD1	TRBV6-1	.
CASSATANTEAFF	TGTGCCAGCAGCGCTACAGCGAACACTGAAGCTTTCTTT	TRBJ1-1	.	TRBV9	.
CASGGTEVYEQYF	TGTGCCAGCGGGGGCACCGAGGTCTACGAGCAGTACTTC	TRBJ2-7	.	TRBV2	few
CSIRATSGGATDTQYF	TGCAGCATTCGGGCGACTAGCGGGGGGGCTACAGATACGCAGTATTTT	TRBJ2-3	TRBD2	TRBV29-1	.
CASSSQWNTEAFF	TGTGCCAGCAGCTCACAATGGAACACTGAAGCTTTCTTT	TRBJ1-1	.	TRBV7-6	.
CASSPDVGNTEAFF	TGCGCCAGCAGCCCCGACGTGGGGAACACTGAAGCTTTCTTT	TRBJ1-1	.	TRBV5-1	few
CASSTSVTGGSTGELFF	TGTGCCAGCAGTACTAGCGTTACTGGAGGGAGCACCGGGGAGCTGTTTTTT	TRBJ2-2	TRBD2	TRBV11-2	.